Only a few counts were recorded for the clone carrying this T cell receptor beta chain. The CDR3 is made up of 12 amino acids. Per the germline V gene, CDR1 is DFQATT and CDR2 is SNEGSKA (reference sequence). The germline V and J ends were trimmed by 0 bases and 13 bases, with 12 bases remaining between them. Individual cDNA molecules were tagged with unique molecular identifiers, the study reported. In TCRdb, the 5' RACE reads were re-called with MiXCR into one record per CDR3 protein. Among about 76,000 distinct CDR3 sequences listed, roughly a sixth were seen once. The data derive from a study of early T cells in non-severe SARS-CoV-2 infection. In the study overall: Sequencing was performed on bulk RNA from unsorted whole blood, leaving chains unpaired.

This chain joins TRBV20-1 and TRBJ2-2; a possible D gene is TRBD2 (5 bases). Sequencing input: whole blood. The TCR originated in an adult who was a healthcare worker with PCR-confirmed SARS-CoV-2 infection or an uninfected control (not recorded which). CDR3 coding DNA: TGCAGTGCTAGAGATGACGGGGTGGGGCTGTTTTTT. It yields the protein CSARDDGVGLFF.